The sample holds many counts of the clone carrying this T cell receptor (beta chain). The antigen is undetermined. The CDR3 runs to 14 residues. Between the trimmed V and J ends, which lost 3 bases and 0 bases, there was a span of 6 bases. CDR1 is MNHNS and CDR2 is SASEGT in the germline V gene. TCRdb processed the 5' RACE reads anew with MiXCR; each CDR3 protein has one entry. The profile shows fewer than 350,000 distinct CDR3 sequences, about 9.9% of them singletons. The source of the sample is a study of CD8 T cells in ankylosing spondylitis. Findings of the study overall: Disease-linked clones had a CD8+ phenotype and relatively low frequency in peripheral blood.

Specimen: blood, either unsorted or a sorted T cell fraction (not recorded which). This chain uses TRBV6-1 with TRBJ1-5; no definite D call. This TCR was sampled from a female donor with ankylosing spondylitis or in good health (not recorded which). CDR3 bases: TGTGCCAGCAGTGAGTCGATTAGCAATCAGCCCCAGCATTTT. Translation: CASSESISNQPQHF.